The rows below give T cell receptor beta chains drawn from one sample of a study of cytomegalovirus exposure and HLA in healthy donors. Data came from immunoSEQ multiplex PCR; TCRdb stores just in-frame clones and leaves some out. The table includes 90,000 to 130,000 clones, roughly 80% detected once. Sequencing input: PBMCs. These receptors were taken from a woman aged 25 to 39 in good health and CMV-seronegative. Both conserved end residues are part of each CDR3. The D gene is left open where the match is weak. Clone sizes are given selectively: once, few, many, or a class where the clone is expanded.

>.|TRBJ1-4|TRBV4-1|.
CASSQYPPAGANEKLFF
TGCGCCAGCAGCCAATATCCCCCGGCAGGGGCGAATGAAAAACTGTTTTTT
>.|TRBJ2-1|TRBV11-2|.
CASSLDGREFSYNEQFF
TGTGCCAGCAGCTTAGATGGACGGGAGTTCTCCTACAATGAGCAGTTCTTC
>.|TRBJ2-5|TRBV5-8|.
CASSRGGGRPSQYF
TGTGCCAGCAGCCGGGGTGGGGGCCGCCCGTCCCAGTACTTC
>TRBD1|TRBJ2-3|TRBV5-1|.
CASRQGYLRLGSDTQYF
TGCGCCAGCCGACAGGGGTATCTTCGACTCGGGTCCGATACGCAGTATTTT
>.|TRBJ1-2|TRBV6-5|once
CASSSSPNYGYTF
TGTGCCAGCAGTTCTAGCCCTAACTATGGCTACACCTTC
>TRBD2|TRBJ2-1|TRBV18|.
CASSTPRGGYNEQFF
TGTGCCAGCTCAACCCCTCGCGGGGGGTACAATGAGCAGTTCTTC
>.|TRBJ1-2|TRBV30|.
CAWSGAGDYGYTF
TGTGCCTGGAGTGGGGCAGGGGACTATGGCTACACCTTC
>.|TRBJ1-6|TRBV21-1|.
CASSKPGDHSPLHF
TGTGCCAGCAGCAAACCAGGGGATCATTCACCCCTCCACTTT
>.|TRBJ1-2|TRBV7-9|.
CASSRDYYGYTF
TGTGCCAGCAGCCGAGACTACTATGGCTACACCTTC
>.|TRBJ1-4|TRBV5-6|.
CASSLAGGHYATNEKLFF
TGTGCCAGCAGCTTGGCCGGAGGTCACTACGCAACTAATGAAAAACTGTTTTTT
>TRBD1|TRBJ2-1|TRBV2|.
CASSSTGAYNEQFF
TGTGCCAGCTCCTCCACAGGGGCGTACAATGAGCAGTTCTTC
>.|TRBJ2-7|TRBV18|.
CASSPTLQGSYEQYF
TGTGCCAGCTCACCGACACTCCAGGGGTCCTACGAGCAGTACTTC
>.|TRBJ2-1|TRBV28|.
CASSAQGGYNEQFF
TGTGCCAGCAGTGCTCAGGGGGGCTACAATGAGCAGTTCTTC
>.|TRBJ2-7|TRBV5-6|.
CASSLASVSYEQYF
TGTGCCAGCAGCTTGGCGTCTGTCTCCTACGAGCAGTACTTC
>TRBD1|TRBJ1-1|TRBV9|.
CASSPPGTVNTEAFF
TGTGCCAGCAGCCCTCCCGGGACAGTGAACACTGAAGCTTTCTTT
>.|TRBJ2-2|TRBV5-8|.
CASSESWELFF
TGTGCCAGCAGCGAGTCGTGGGAGCTGTTTTTT
>TRBD2|TRBJ2-1|TRBV2|.
CARGTSGRPSYNEQFF
TGTGCCAGAGGGACTAGCGGGAGGCCCTCCTACAATGAGCAGTTCTTC
>.|TRBJ1-1|TRBV19|.
CASSSGLDTEAFF
TGTGCCAGTAGTTCAGGGTTGGACACTGAAGCTTTCTTT
>TRBD1|TRBJ2-1|TRBV29-1|.
CSVFGTVYNEQFF
TGCAGCGTCTTCGGGACAGTCTACAATGAGCAGTTCTTC
>TRBD2|TRBJ2-7|TRBV6-5|.
CASSYSDGRRAYEQYF
TGTGCCAGCAGTTACTCGGACGGGAGGAGGGCCTACGAGCAGTACTTC
>.|TRBJ1-2|TRBV9|.
CASSTRQFAVYGYTF
TGTGCCAGCAGCACCCGACAGTTCGCGGTATATGGCTACACCTTC
>.|TRBJ2-7|TRBV10-2|.
CASSEKPGHWHEQYF
TGCGCCAGCAGTGAGAAACCGGGACATTGGCACGAGCAGTACTTC
>.|TRBJ1-2|TRBV15|.
CATSREGAVGYTF
TGTGCCACCAGCAGAGAGGGGGCCGTTGGCTACACCTTC
>TRBD1|TRBJ1-1|TRBV7-2|.
CASSPIWDRGTGAEAFF
TGTGCCAGCAGCCCTATATGGGACAGGGGGACGGGAGCTGAAGCTTTCTTT
>TRBD2|TRBJ2-1|TRBV7-2|.
CASRRTSGSYNEQFF
TGTGCCAGCAGACGGACTAGCGGAAGCTACAATGAGCAGTTCTTC
>TRBD1|TRBJ1-1|TRBV27|.
CATLQTGANTEAFF
TGTGCCACCCTACAGACAGGGGCGAACACTGAAGCTTTCTTT
>.|TRBJ2-1|TRBV29-1|.
CSVEAGEALSYNEQFF
TGCAGCGTTGAAGCCGGGGAGGCCCTATCCTACAATGAGCAGTTCTTC
>TRBD1|TRBJ2-7|TRBV7-9|.
CASSLTGAADEQYF
TGTGCCAGCAGCTTGACAGGGGCTGCCGACGAGCAGTACTTC
>TRBD2|TRBJ2-2|TRBV5-4|.
CASSPGLGGAGTGELFF
TGTGCCAGCAGCCCGGGCCTCGGGGGGGCAGGCACCGGGGAGCTGTTTTTT
>TRBD1|TRBJ1-1|TRBV15|.
CATSREETGLAFF
TGTGCCACCAGCAGAGAGGAGACAGGGTTGGCTTTCTTT
>.|TRBJ1-1|TRBV27|.
CASSRGVNTEAFF
TGTGCCAGCAGTCGGGGAGTCAACACTGAAGCTTTCTTT
>.|TRBJ1-2|TRBV29-1|.
CSVERDDSNYGYTF
TGCAGCGTTGAGCGGGACGATTCTAACTATGGCTACACCTTC
>TRBD2|TRBJ2-2|TRBV4-2|few
CASSQGWGGGARVTGELFF
TGTGCCAGCAGCCAGGGATGGGGCGGGGGGGCGCGGGTCACCGGGGAGCTGTTTTTT
>.|TRBJ1-1|TRBV7-9|once
CASSLDVGNTEAFF
TGTGCCAGCAGCTTAGACGTCGGGAACACTGAAGCTTTCTTT
>.|TRBJ2-3|TRBV25-1|.
CASSEERSTDTQYF
TGTGCCAGCAGTGAAGAGCGGAGCACAGATACGCAGTATTTT
>TRBD2|TRBJ2-1|TRBV4-3|.
CASSLGLAGGGGQFF
TGCGCCAGCAGCCTGGGACTAGCGGGAGGGGGGGGGCAGTTCTTC
>.|TRBJ1-6|TRBV4-3|.
CASSQGWGGSPLHF
TGCGCCAGCAGCCAAGGGTGGGGGGGTTCACCCCTCCACTTT
>.|TRBJ2-3|TRBV4-3|.
CASSDRWAGTDTQYF
TGCGCCAGCAGCGACAGGTGGGCGGGCACAGATACGCAGTATTTT
>TRBD2|TRBJ2-1|TRBV7-2|.
CASSLRSSGGAHEQFF
TGTGCCAGCAGCTTAAGGTCTAGCGGGGGGGCCCATGAGCAGTTCTTC
>TRBD2|TRBJ2-1|TRBV30|.
CAWRSGESYNEQFF
TGTGCCTGGAGAAGCGGGGAGTCCTACAATGAGCAGTTCTTC
>TRBD2|TRBJ2-7|TRBV5-4|.
CASSFGTSGSYEQYF
TGTGCCAGCAGCTTCGGGACTAGCGGGAGTTACGAGCAGTACTTC
>.|TRBJ2-5|TRBV4-2|once
CASSQDFQETQYF
TGTGCCAGCAGCCAGGACTTTCAAGAGACCCAGTACTTC
>TRBD2|TRBJ2-1|TRBV6-4|few
CASSEAGGYNEQFF
TGTGCCAGCAGTGAAGCGGGAGGGTACAATGAGCAGTTCTTC
>TRBD2|TRBJ2-4|TRBV4-1|.
CASSHSASGGDIQYF
TGCGCCAGCAGCCATTCGGCCAGCGGGGGAGACATTCAGTACTTC
>.|TRBJ1-4|TRBV5-1|.
CASSPEPGATNEKLFF
TGCGCCAGCAGCCCCGAACCAGGGGCCACTAATGAAAAACTGTTTTTT
>.|TRBJ1-2|TRBV28|.
CASSRDVRGIYGYTF
TGTGCCAGCAGTCGCGATGTTCGGGGGATCTACGGCTACACCTTC
>.|TRBJ2-7|TRBV25-1|.
CASSELSEAYEQYF
TGTGCCAGCAGTGAATTGTCCGAGGCCTACGAGCAGTACTTC
>TRBD1|TRBJ1-1|TRBV10-3|few
CAISGDRGNTEAFF
TGTGCCATCTCGGGAGACAGGGGTAACACTGAAGCTTTCTTT
>TRBD1|TRBJ2-7|TRBV10-2|.
CASSASGTGPAIHQYF
TGCGCCAGCAGTGCATCTGGGACAGGACCTGCTATTCATCAGTACTTC
>.|TRBJ2-2|TRBV29-1|.
CSVEGAANTGELFF
TGCAGCGTTGAGGGCGCAGCGAACACCGGGGAGCTGTTTTTT
>.|TRBJ2-7|TRBV10-3|.
CAISDSGFHEQYF
TGTGCCATCAGTGATTCAGGGTTCCACGAGCAGTACTTC
>TRBD2|TRBJ2-1|TRBV18|.
CASSRTRGPDNEQFF
TGTGCCAGCTCACGGACTAGAGGGCCAGACAATGAGCAGTTCTTC
>TRBD1|TRBJ2-7|TRBV30|.
CAWSPDRGYEQYF
TGTGCCTGGAGTCCGGACAGGGGGTACGAGCAGTACTTC
>.|TRBJ1-2|TRBV30|few
CAWSVASYYGYTF
TGTGCCTGGAGTGTAGCAAGCTACTATGGCTACACCTTC
>TRBD1|TRBJ1-6|TRBV5-1|.
CASSSQGADNSPLHF
TGCGCCAGCAGCTCTCAGGGGGCGGATAATTCACCCCTCCACTTT
>TRBD1|TRBJ1-2|TRBV28|.
CASSLQGARGYTF
TGTGCCAGCAGTTTGCAGGGGGCCCGGGGCTACACCTTC
>.|TRBJ1-1|TRBV5-1|.
CASSLRQLNTEAFF
TGCGCCAGCAGCTTGAGACAGCTGAACACTGAAGCTTTCTTT
>.|TRBJ1-4|TRBV4-3|.
CASSQAWGIGAEKLFF
TGCGCCAGCAGCCAAGCTTGGGGTATTGGGGCTGAAAAACTGTTTTTT
>.|TRBJ1-5|TRBV4-1|once
CASSQGGKGPQHF
TGCGCCAGCAGCCAGGGAGGGAAAGGGCCCCAGCATTTT
>TRBD1|TRBJ1-1|TRBV18|.
CASSFLPGQGTEAFF
TGTGCCAGCTCATTTCTACCGGGACAGGGCACTGAAGCTTTCTTT